This T cell receptor (beta chain) was sequenced in a study of blood T cell repertoires in COVID-19. Study context: Sites across the United States, Italy and Spain contributed samples from acute and convalescent COVID-19. Sources were T cells, B-cell-depleted T cells, or PBMCs; the material itself was cDNA or gDNA.

Under the authors' procedure: How many nucleated cells were present was estimated from reference gene primer amplification. Generated by immunoSEQ multiplex PCR, the TCRdb table keeps only in-frame clones and is missing some. That table furnishes V, J and clone size, whereas the DNA furnished D and trimming. The sample consists of fewer than 95,000 clones, 75% to 95% of them appearing once. This clone showed up just once. Germline CDR1 and CDR2: SNHLY and FYNNEI. V shed 8 bases and J shed 0 bases, with 14 bases lying between them. This CDR3 has 15 amino acids. The receptor's source is an elderly woman with acute or convalescent COVID-19. The chain uses TRBV2 and TRBJ2-1; D is possibly TRBD2 (5 bases). The specimen was peripheral blood. The chain's CDR3 is CASDASLSSYNEQFF. DNA of the CDR3: TGTGCCAGCGACGCTAGCCTGAGCTCCTACAATGAGCAGTTCTTC. Filled out from reference TRBV2 and TRBJ2-1, the complete variable domain reads EPEVTQTPSHQVTQMGQEVILRCVPISNHLYFYWYRQILGQKVEFLVSFYNNEISEKSEIFDDQFSVERPDGSNFTLKIRSTKLEDSAMYFCASDASLSSYNEQFFGPGTRLTVL.